This T cell receptor beta chain was obtained from a study of T cell changes during pregnancy in multiple sclerosis. This CDR3 has 15 amino acids. V gave up 4 bases and J gave up 2 bases, with 15 bases separating them. Germline lookup yields CDR1 MNHEY and CDR2 SMNVEV (reference sequence). TCRdb's table, derived via immunoSEQ multiplex PCR, lists solely in-frame clones and lacks some. The sample holds about 76,000 clones, 93% seen once. The source of this sequence is a female donor with multiple sclerosis, enrolled in a pregnancy study. The source was peripheral blood, collected in the second trimester of pregnancy. The rearrangement joins TRBV27 to TRBJ2-7; D is possibly TRBD2 (6 bases). CDR3 bases: TGTGCCAGCAGTTCACCATCCGGGGGTACCTACGAGCAGTACTTC. It is translated as CASSSPSGGTYEQYF.